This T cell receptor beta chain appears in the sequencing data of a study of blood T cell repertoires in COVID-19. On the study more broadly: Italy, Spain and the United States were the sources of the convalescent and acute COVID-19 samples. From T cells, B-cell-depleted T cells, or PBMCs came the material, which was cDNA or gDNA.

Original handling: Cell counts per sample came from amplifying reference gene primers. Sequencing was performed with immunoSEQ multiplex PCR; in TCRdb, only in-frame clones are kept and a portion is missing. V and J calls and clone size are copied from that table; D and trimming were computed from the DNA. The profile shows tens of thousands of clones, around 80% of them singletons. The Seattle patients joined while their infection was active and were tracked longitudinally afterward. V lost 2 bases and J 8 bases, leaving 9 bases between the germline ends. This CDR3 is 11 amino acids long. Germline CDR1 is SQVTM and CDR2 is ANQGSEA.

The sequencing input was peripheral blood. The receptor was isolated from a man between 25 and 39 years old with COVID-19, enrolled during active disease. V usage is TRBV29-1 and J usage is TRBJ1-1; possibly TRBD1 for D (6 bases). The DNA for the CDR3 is TGCAGCGTTGAACAGGGGACCGAAGCTTTCTTT. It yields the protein CSVEQGTEAFF.